This T cell receptor (beta chain) was retrieved from a study of CD8 T cells in Susac syndrome. General observations from the study: It was acknowledged by the study that relatively few individuals were included in its TCR sequencing and HLA analysis.

TCR beta sequencing was performed on blood CD8+ and CD4+ T cells. TEMRA cells were FACS-enriched, and CD8+ and CD4+ T cells were isolated negatively. With random hexamers, reverse transcription was performed on about 0.45 to 1 ug of RNA. Multiplex immunoSEQ PCR targeted 54 Vbeta and 13 Jbeta TCR beta segments. TCRdb recomputed calls from the immunoSEQ multiplex PCR reads with MiXCR, one row per CDR3 protein. The sample consists of fewer than 150,000 distinct CDR3 sequences, 94% of them appearing once. The count of this clonotype is one. The antigen remains undetermined. The CDR3 spans 11 residues. The receptor was isolated from a human donor in good health. This chain links TRBV21-1 with TRBJ1-2. TRBV21-1 is reported as a pseudogene. The sample consisted of CD8+ T cells from PBMCs. CDR3 DNA: TGTGCCAGCAGGGCCTCAGATGGCTACACCTTC. Its protein product is CASRASDGYTF.